These T cell receptor beta chains were read from a single sample in a study of breast tumors, draining lymph nodes, adjacent tissues. Each CDR3 protein gets one entry after TCRdb re-called the multiplex PCR reads with MiXCR. The sample shows 20,000 to 30,000 distinct CDR3 sequences, 60% to 70% of them seen only once. The material sequenced was tumor-adjacent breast tissue. These receptors came from a female donor with breast cancer. Some clones in this sample may be carry-over from other donors' samples. Both conserved end residues are trimmed from each CDR3.

v_call,j_call,cdr3_aa
TRBV19,TRBJ2-1,ASSFLLGGSYNEQF
TRBV7-9,TRBJ2-2,ASSLSGRVDTGELF
TRBV9,TRBJ2-7,ASSSARGGGGEQY
TRBV20-1,TRBJ1-2,SARKGLTYGHT
TRBV27,TRBJ2-2,ASSFGGTYTGELF
TRBV6-1,TRBJ2-7,ASTNPFARAGQGVYEQY
TRBV7-9,TRBJ2-7,ASRKRGNDEQY
TRBV5-4,TRBJ1-2,ASSLGHASNYGYT
TRBV6-1,TRBJ1-5,ASDSSIGQGGQPQH
TRBV20-1,TRBJ2-5,SAKGGGETQY